These 30 T cell receptor beta chains share one sample of origin, sequenced in a study of CD8 T cells in ankylosing spondylitis. TCRdb re-called the 5' RACE reads with MiXCR, one entry per CDR3 protein. The data show some 140,000 distinct CDR3 sequences, with 5.5% to 7.5% seen just once and around 11% held by the top ten. The material sequenced was blood, either unsorted or a sorted T cell fraction (not recorded which). These receptors were obtained from a female donor with ankylosing spondylitis or in good health (not recorded which).

The rearrangement joins TRBV10-3 to TRBJ2-7; D gene ambiguous. V shed 4 bases and J shed 6 bases, with 13 bases lying between them. Germline V gene lookup returns CDR1 ENHRY and CDR2 SYGVKD. CDR3 length: 13 residues. CDR3 region: CAISVTQRREQYF. In nucleotides, the CDR3 is TGTGCCATCAGTGTGACCCAGAGGCGCGAGCAGTACTTC.

The V call is TRBV5-1, the J call TRBJ2-1, with D perhaps matching TRBD1 (5 bases). Looked up from germline, CDR1 is SGHRS and CDR2 is YFSETQ. The CDR3 runs to 15 residues. The V end was cut by 2 bases, the J end by 7 bases, with 16 bases between. CDR3 sequence reads: CASSLPQGLWNEQFF. For the CDR3, the DNA is TGCGCCAGCAGCTTACCTCAGGGATTGTGGAATGAGCAGTTCTTC.

This clonotype was found many times. This chain joins TRBV7-8 and TRBJ2-3, with D possibly TRBD1 on 5 matching bases. The CDR3 consists of 17 residues. V was shortened by 5 bases and J by 0 bases, with 18 bases between the two germline ends. The germline CDR1 and CDR2 sequences are SGHVS and FQNEAQ. Here the CDR3 DNA reads TGTGCCAGCAGCCCCATCTGGAACAGGATTAGCACAGATACGCAGTATTTT. It is translated as CASSPIWNRISTDTQYF.

This clonotype was counted many times. The chain uses TRBV20-1 and TRBJ1-2, with 7 bases identical to TRBD1. Germline V lookup: CDR1 DFQATT, CDR2 SNEGSKA (reference sequence). This CDR3 is 13 amino acids long. V gave up 6 bases and J gave up 4 bases; unmatched junction bases: 8. The CDR3 DNA follows: TGCAGTGCCCCCCTCGACAGGGCCTATGGCTACACCTTC. As protein: CSAPLDRAYGYTF.

In its sample, this clonotype was seen many times. This chain links TRBV6-5 with TRBJ2-2; a possible D gene is TRBD2 (7 bases). There are 16 residues in the CDR3. Germline V CDR1 and CDR2: MNHEY, SVGAGI. Trimming removed 4 bases from V and 4 bases from J, with 16 bases in between. The CDR3 loop is CASSLLPRGATGELFF. DNA for the CDR3: TGTGCCAGCAGTTTACTGCCACGGGGGGCCACCGGGGAGCTGTTTTTT.

This clonotype was seen repeatedly, ten times or more. J is TRBJ1-3 and V is TRBV5-1; D remains ambiguous. Trimming cost V 4 bases and J 4 bases, with 12 bases left between them. Germline V gives CDR1 SGHRS, CDR2 YFSETQ. The length of the CDR3 is 14 residues. The CDR3 sequence: CASSLGNGGNTIYF. Written as DNA, the CDR3 is TGCGCCAGCAGCCTGGGAAACGGAGGAAACACCATATATTTT.

The sample holds many counts of this clonotype. The V and J genes are TRBV14 and TRBJ1-1, with D uncertain. The V end was cut by 4 bases, the J end by 0 bases, with 9 bases between. The CDR3 is 14 residues long. Germline V gene sequence: CDR1 SGHDN, CDR2 FVKESK. CDR3 region: CASSPRRLNTEAFF. The CDR3, as DNA: TGTGCCAGCAGCCCACGGAGGCTGAACACTGAAGCTTTCTTT.

This clonotype was seen a few times. The V call is TRBV12-3 or TRBV12-4, the J call TRBJ2-5; D call uncertain. The CDR3 is made up of 15 amino acids. V was clipped by 5 bases and J by 5 bases, with 18 bases between them. The CDR3 DNA reads as TGTGCCAGCAGTCCCCTCAGCCAGCTTGGCGAGACCCAGTACTTC. Translated, it gives CASSPLSQLGETQYF.

At least ten counts were recorded for this clonotype. The chain couples TRBV6-5 to TRBJ2-7; no firm D call. Germline CDR1 and CDR2: MNHEY and SVGAGI. The CDR3 covers 11 residues. Trimming took off 10 bases at V and 7 bases at J, with 14 bases between the two ends. The DNA of the CDR3 is TGTGCCACCGCCAGCGCTTATGAGCAGTACTTC. This encodes CATASAYEQYF.

This chain links TRBV6-2 or TRBV6-3 with TRBJ2-7, with D tentatively TRBD1 or TRBD2 (5 bases each). The CDR3 is made up of 14 amino acids. Germline V gene sequence: CDR1 MNHEY, CDR2 SVGEGT. The V gene lost 6 bases and the J gene lost 4 bases, with 16 bases spanning the gap. CDR3 residues: CASRDPGTPYEQYF. CDR3 DNA: TGTGCCAGCAGAGATCCGGGGACGCCATACGAGCAGTACTTC.

This clonotype has at least ten counts. This sequence joins TRBV5-1 and TRBJ2-3; a weak D match, TRBD2 (6 bases). Per the germline V gene, CDR1 is SGHRS and CDR2 is YFSETQ. Trimming stripped 4 bases from V and 1 base from J, with 16 bases between. The CDR3 spans 16 residues. Here the CDR3 reads CASSLYRDLGTDTQYF. The CDR3 bases are TGCGCCAGCAGCCTTTACCGGGACTTAGGCACAGATACGCAGTATTTT.

In its sample, this clonotype was seen many times. The V gene is TRBV5-1, the J gene TRBJ1-1; D not resolved. The germline V and J ends were trimmed by 0 bases and 4 bases, with 7 bases remaining between them. The germline V gene encodes CDR1 SGHRS and CDR2 YFSETQ. This CDR3 spans 13 amino acids. CDR3 DNA sequence: TGCGCCAGCAGCTTGGAATCCGTCACTGAAGCTTTCTTT. Its translation is CASSLESVTEAFF.

This clonotype came up many times. The chain couples TRBV6-2 or TRBV6-3 to TRBJ1-5; 9 bases align to TRBD1. The V gene's germline CDR1 is MNHEY and CDR2 SVGEGT. The CDR3 loop spans 14 amino acids. V dropped 7 bases and J dropped 7; count of bases not matched to a gene: 8. CDR3 nucleotide sequence: TGTGCCAGCAACCCGGGACAGGGCTACCAGCCCCAGCATTTT. Translation gives CASNPGQGYQPQHF.

This clonotype came up many times. This chain joins TRBV2 and TRBJ1-5; 10 positions match TRBD1. The V gene end was trimmed by 4 bases and the J gene end by 4 bases; junction bases not matched to a gene: 1. Germline-derived CDR1 and CDR2 are SNHLY and FYNNEI. This CDR3 region has 14 residues. This CDR3 is CASSGGQGNQPQHF. CDR3 in DNA: TGTGCCAGCAGTGGGGGACAGGGGAATCAGCCCCAGCATTTT.

There are a few counts of this clonotype. This chain links TRBV3-1 with TRBJ2-1, with 7 positions matching TRBD1. With 1 base clipped from V and 8 bases from J, the junction kept 8 bases outside the gene matches. This CDR3 contains 15 residues. Germline loops: CDR1 LGHDT, CDR2 YNNKEL (reference sequence). CDR3: CASSQATGVRDEQFF. The CDR3 DNA sequence: TGTGCCAGCAGCCAAGCAACAGGGGTTCGGGATGAGCAGTTCTTC.

This clonotype was counted many times. The chain recombines TRBV4-1 with TRBJ1-2; D ambiguous. The CDR3 covers 16 residues. The V end lost 0 bases, the J end lost 1 base, and 12 bases lay between the germline ends. Germline assignment: CDR1 MGHRA and CDR2 YSYEKL. CDR3 nucleotide sequence: TGCGCCAGCAGCCAAGATGACCGTGCATATAACTATGGCTACACCTTC. Translated, it gives CASSQDDRAYNYGYTF.

This clonotype was detected many times. The chain has TRBV13 and TRBJ1-6, with 10 bases matching TRBD1. The CDR3 sequence is 15 residues long. The trim removed 6 bases at V and 7 bases at J, leaving 6 bases unmatched. From germline, CDR1 is PRHDT and CDR2 FYEKMQ (reference sequence). The CDR3 DNA sequence: TGTGCCAGCAGTCTCGGGACAGGGGCGAATTCACCCCTCCACTTT. This sequence encodes CASSLGTGANSPLHF.

This clonotype occurred a few times. V and J are TRBV5-6 and TRBJ1-4, with TRBD1 matching over 10 bases. There are 16 residues in the CDR3. V gave up 4 bases and J gave up 7 bases; unmatched junction bases: 10. Per germline, CDR1 SGHDT and CDR2 YYEEEE. In DNA, the CDR3 is TGTGCCAGCAGCCCTACTGACAGGGGGCGTATTGAAAAACTGTTTTTT. Its translation: CASSPTDRGRIEKLFF.

The genes are TRBV2 and TRBJ2-2; 9 bases are shared with TRBD1. With 2 bases clipped from V and 6 bases from J, the junction kept 16 bases outside the gene matches. CDR3 length: 19 amino acids. Per germline, CDR1 SNHLY and CDR2 FYNNEI. CDR3: CASSESLQLDRGKAGELFF. For the CDR3, the DNA is TGTGCCAGCAGTGAAAGCCTCCAACTTGACAGGGGGAAGGCCGGGGAGCTGTTTTTT.

This clonotype was detected ten times or more. The DNA of the CDR3 is TGTGCCACCACCCAGGGGGATCAGCCCCAGCATTTT. Its protein product is CATTQGDQPQHF. V and J are TRBV10-3 and TRBJ1-5; 7 bases line up with TRBD1. The CDR3 extends over 12 amino acids. CDR1 and CDR2 from the germline V gene are ENHRY and SYGVKD. V dropped 10 bases and J dropped 5; count of bases not matched to a gene: 5.

This clonotype showed up many times. In DNA, the CDR3 is TGTGCCAGCAGCCAAGGTGGGGAAAGCACAGATACGCAGTATTTT. Protein: CASSQGGESTDTQYF. The V call is TRBV3-1, the J call TRBJ2-3; the D is unclear. This CDR3 is built from 15 residues. Germline assignment: CDR1 LGHDT and CDR2 YNNKEL (reference sequence). V was cut by 1 base and J by 0 bases, with 8 bases left in between.

This clonotype was found many times. V and J are TRBV12-5 and TRBJ2-3; 8 positions agree with TRBD2. J gave up 0 bases and V 3 bases, and 8 bases lay outside the gene matches. Germline assignment: CDR1 LGHNT and CDR2 FRNRAP. This CDR3 contains 17 residues. CDR3 amino acids: CASGFSSGGVSTDTQYF. For the CDR3, the DNA is TGTGCTAGTGGTTTTTCGAGCGGGGGCGTTAGCACAGATACGCAGTATTTT.

In this sample, this clonotype turned up many times. CDR3 nucleotides: TGTGCCAGCCGTGTGGGAGGGGCCAATGAGCAGTTCTTC. As protein: CASRVGGANEQFF. V and J are TRBV12-3 or TRBV12-4 and TRBJ2-1, with 7 bases fitting TRBD2. There are 13 residues in the CDR3. With V trimmed by 8 bases and J by 6 bases, 7 bases remained unmatched.

This clonotype was recorded at least ten times. The chain has TRBV18 and TRBJ2-4; D is undetermined. The CDR3 runs to 15 residues. V dropped 1 base and J dropped 10 bases, with 17 bases sitting between them. Germline CDR1 reads KGHSH; CDR2 reads LQKENI. CDR3 coding DNA: TGTGCCAGCTCACCACAATCTCGGACGGAGAGGATTCAGTACTTC. Residues: CASSPQSRTERIQYF.

This clonotype was picked up many times. V usage is TRBV9 and J usage is TRBJ2-7, with D maybe TRBD2 (6 bases). V lost 0 bases and J 1 base, leaving 14 bases between the germline ends. Germline values: CDR1 SGDLS, CDR2 YYNGEE. The CDR3 is made up of 16 amino acids. CDR3: CASSVGSLARSYEQYF. The CDR3 DNA reads as TGTGCCAGCAGCGTAGGGTCCCTAGCGCGTTCCTACGAGCAGTACTTC.

This clonotype was detected ten times or more. This chain uses TRBV27 with TRBJ2-1; D is uncertain. V lost 1 base to trimming and J lost 0 bases, with 10 bases between them. Germline CDR1 is MNHEY and CDR2 is SMNVEV (reference sequence). The CDR3 contains 16 residues. In DNA, the CDR3 is TGTGCCAGCAGTTTATTTCCCCTCTCCTCCTACAATGAGCAGTTCTTC. It specifies CASSLFPLSSYNEQFF.

This clonotype occurred many times. This sequence joins TRBV20-1 and TRBJ2-1; 7 bases agree with TRBD2. The CDR3 extends over 15 amino acids. The V gene's germline CDR1 is DFQATT and CDR2 SNEGSKA (reference sequence). Germline trimming cut 0 bases from V and 6 bases from J; bases unmatched to any gene: 8. The CDR3 bases are TGCAGTGCTAGAGAGGGGAGGGGCAGTGGCAATGAGCAGTTCTTC. This translates into CSAREGRGSGNEQFF.

This clonotype came up many times. The chain is built from TRBV7-9 and TRBJ1-5; TRBD1 agrees at 8 bases. Germline loops: CDR1 SEHNR, CDR2 FQNEAQ (reference sequence). J gave up 9 bases and V 2 bases, and 6 bases lay outside the gene matches. There are 14 residues in the CDR3. CDR3 in DNA: TGTGCCAGCAGCTTATCCTCGGACAGGGCGCCCCAGCATTTT. It specifies CASSLSSDRAPQHF.

There are a few counts of this clonotype. This sequence joins TRBV5-1 and TRBJ2-3; D may be TRBD1 or TRBD2 (5 bases each). Trimming removed 5 bases at V and 5 bases at J, with 15 bases between. Germline loops: CDR1 SGHRS, CDR2 YFSETQ. The length of the CDR3 is 14 residues. CDR3 nucleotides: TGCGCCAGCAGAACCGGGACCTCAGGAGATACGCAGTATTTT. This encodes CASRTGTSGDTQYF.

Many counts were recorded for this clonotype. At one end, the junction sequence differs from germline, possibly due to a read error. The V call is TRBV12-3 or TRBV12-4, the J call TRBJ2-7; D possibly matches TRBD1 or TRBD2 (6 bases each). The CDR3 length is 13 residues. The CDR3 protein is CASSLGGGYEQYF. In nucleotides, the CDR3 is TGTGCCAGCAGCTTAGGAGGGGGTTATGAGCAGTACTTC.